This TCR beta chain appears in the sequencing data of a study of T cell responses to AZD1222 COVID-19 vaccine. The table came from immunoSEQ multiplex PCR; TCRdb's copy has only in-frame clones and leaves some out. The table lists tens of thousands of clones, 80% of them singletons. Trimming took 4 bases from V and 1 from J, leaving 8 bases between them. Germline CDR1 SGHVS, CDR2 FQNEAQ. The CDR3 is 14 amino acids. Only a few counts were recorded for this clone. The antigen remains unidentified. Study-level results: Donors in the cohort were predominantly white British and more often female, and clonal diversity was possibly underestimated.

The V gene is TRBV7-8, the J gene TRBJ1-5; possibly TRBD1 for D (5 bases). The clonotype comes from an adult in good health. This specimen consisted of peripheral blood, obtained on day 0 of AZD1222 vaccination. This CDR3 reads CASSYGGSNQPQHF. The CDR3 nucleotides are TGTGCCAGCAGCTACGGGGGGAGCAATCAGCCCCAGCATTTT.